One T cell receptor (beta chain) is described in this entry. The antigen it binds to is not known. Qualities for individual bases were not recorded, and no much larger clone is one base off. This sample was taken from a study of blood T cell repertoires in COVID-19 (TCRdb year 2020). As for the study more broadly: The collaborator samples originated in the United States, Italy and Spain and spanned the acute and convalescent phases of COVID-19. The prospective study material was composed of cDNA or gDNA derived from T cells, B-cell-depleted T cells, or PBMCs. Deeply sampled blood TCRbeta repertoires from subjects exposed to, actively infected with, or recovered from COVID-19 were included in the dataset. The repertoires were made available in a free public database intended to serve as a resource for research on the immune response to SARS-CoV-2. Samples were obtained from the ongoing ImmuneRACE study (first 160 participants) and from 950 to 1,500 subjects provided by 6 global collaborators. The sample metadata nearly always contained a de-identified subject ID, COVID-19 status, age in years and sex. Where available, HLA class I and class II types were taken from metadata supplied by the sample provider and were not determined by assay-based typing. Overall results and qualifications from the work: How much clinical and demographic metadata was included differed by source and by participant, and the metadata was provided uncurated.

The CDR3 goes from the cysteine to the phenylalanine over 12 residues. The entry retains the CDR3 DNA only, 36 bases that are in frame from base 1. The V and J ends are trimmed by 4 bases and 7 bases, leaving 11 bases between them. CDR1 and CDR2, looked up from the germline V gene, are SQVTM and ANQGSEA. TCRbeta CDR3 regions were amplified from genomic DNA using the immunoSEQ Assay, a bias-controlled multiplex PCR. In the source study's methods: Nucleated cell counts per sample were estimated from amplification of reference gene primers within the assay. To quantify the absolute abundance of each unique TCRbeta CDR3 rearrangement, sequence reads were collapsed and filtered. For each sample, productive Simpson clonality was calculated as the square root of Simpson's diversity index across productive rearrangements. The table was pulled from immuneACCESS by TCRdb, which kept in-frame rearrangements only. Such tables lose some clones; where checked, under half of the loss comes from unresolved V genes, and the rest has no known cause. V and J calls and clone size are copied from that table; D and trimming were computed from the DNA. For this sample the table gives under 250,000 clones, of which 70% to 90% were detected only once. The ten largest clones capture roughly 2.6% of the sample.

Another Seattle source contributed samples from volunteer blood donors who had recovered from COVID-19. Collaborating institutions collected whole blood in K2EDTA tubes following their own protocols. For TCRbeta analysis, collaborator samples were shipped as frozen whole blood, as isolated PBMCs, or as DNA extracted from either sample type. The clonotype originates from a man between 50 and 59 years old who had recovered from COVID-19. The rearranged chain carries TRBV29-1 and TRBJ2-1, and possibly TRBD1, on 6 matching bases. The sequenced material came from peripheral blood. DNA sequence: TGCAGCGTTGTTACAGGGTGGAATGAGCAGTTCTTC. It translates to CSVVTGWNEQFF.